This T cell receptor beta chain was sequenced in a study of T cell clonotyping in hematopoietic cell transplantation. CDR1 is SQVTM, CDR2 ANQGSEA, per germline. The CDR3 has 15 amino acids. The trim removed 5 bases at V and 4 bases at J, leaving 6 bases unmatched. Sequencing used immunoSEQ multiplex PCR; TCRdb keeps in-frame clones, though not all of them. The sample shows about 76,000 clones, 90% to 97% of them seen only once. As to time point: recipient sample about 28 days before transplant, after cytoreduction. This clone has just one count. The chain links TRBV29-1 to TRBJ2-3; 13 bases match TRBD2. The sequence was collected from a woman between 45 and 65 years old with acute myeloid leukemia. Some clones in this sample may be carry-over from other donors' samples. Sequenced here: peripheral blood mononuclear cells, sampled before stem cell transplant. DNA of the CDR3: TGCAGCGTTCTTTCCACTAGCGGGAGGGCAGATACGCAGTATTTT. Protein sequence: CSVLSTSGRADTQYF.